Following are 19 T cell receptor beta chains from one sample sequenced in a study of technical replicates of blood from a few donors. The table came from immunoSEQ multiplex PCR; TCRdb's copy has only in-frame clones and leaves some out. The sample includes approximately 87,000 clones, around 95% of them seen just once. Sequencing was carried out using T cells isolated from PBMCs. The receptors come from a human donor in good health.

The J gene is TRBJ2-1, the V gene TRBV29-1; 9 nucleotides line up with TRBD1. Germline loops: CDR1 SQVTM, CDR2 ANQGSEA. The trim removed 4 bases at V and 5 bases at J, leaving 6 bases unmatched. This CDR3 region has 14 residues. The CDR3 sequence is CSVARDRDNNEQFF. CDR3 DNA: TGCAGCGTTGCTCGGGACAGGGACAACAATGAGCAGTTCTTC.

The V call is TRBV2, the J call TRBJ1-1; 8 bases align to TRBD1. The CDR3 runs 16 residues. V lost 6 bases, J lost 1 base, and 10 bases stayed unmatched. Germline V gives CDR1 SNHLY, CDR2 FYNNEI. The CDR3 DNA is TGTGCCAGCAGCAGACCCGGGACAGGAGAGAACACTGAAGCTTTCTTT. It yields the protein CASSRPGTGENTEAFF.

V is TRBV29-1 and J is TRBJ2-2, with unresolved D. CDR1 SQVTM and CDR2 ANQGSEA come from the germline V gene. Trimming stripped 4 bases from V and 7 bases from J, with 7 bases between. The CDR3 consists of 11 residues. In DNA form, the CDR3 reads TGCAGCGTTGTAGTTGGCGGGGAGCTGTTTTTT. This codes for CSVVVGGELFF.

V is TRBV28 and J is TRBJ2-7; D is unclear. The germline V gene has CDR1 MDHEN and CDR2 SYDVKM. The CDR3 is 13 residues long. Trimming stripped 1 base from V and 6 bases from J, with 10 bases between. The CDR3 is CASSLYTETEQYF. The CDR3 DNA reads TGTGCCAGCAGTTTATACACCGAAACCGAGCAGTACTTC.

This chain uses TRBV6-1 with TRBJ1-6, with unresolved D. Germline V gene lookup returns CDR1 MNHNS and CDR2 SASEGT. This CDR3 is built from 12 residues. Trimming cost V 4 bases and J 9 bases, with 7 bases left between them. CDR3 in amino acids: CASSASGSPLHF. The CDR3 DNA reads as TGTGCCAGCAGTGCGTCCGGTTCACCCCTCCACTTT.

The CDR3 nucleotides read TGTGCCAGCAGCCAAGGGCGTCTCAGGGATGCTGGAAACACCATATATTTT. Its protein product is CASSQGRLRDAGNTIYF. The rearrangement joins TRBV14 to TRBJ1-3; possibly TRBD1 for D (5 bases). CDR1 is SGHDN and CDR2 is FVKESK in the germline V gene. Trimming stripped 1 base from V and 2 bases from J, with 15 bases between. The CDR3 runs to 17 residues.

The J gene is TRBJ2-7, the V gene TRBV28; 13 bases agree with TRBD2. The CDR3 sequence is 14 residues long. Germline CDR1 reads MDHEN; CDR2 reads SYDVKM. Trimming cost V 5 bases and J 4 bases; bases outside gene matches: 2. The CDR3 region is CASSQTSGRYEQYF. The CDR3 DNA follows: TGTGCCAGCAGTCAGACTAGCGGGAGGTACGAGCAGTACTTC. The full variable domain, completed using reference TRBV28 and TRBJ2-7, is DVKVTQSSRYLVKRTGEKVFLECVQDMDHENMFWYRQDPGLGLRLIYFSYDVKMKEKGDIPEGYSVSREKKERFSLILESASTNQTSMYLCASSQTSGRYEQYFGPGTRLTVT.

The chain links TRBV11-2 to TRBJ1-2; maybe TRBD1 (6 bases). V lost 5 bases and J lost 5, with 9 bases in between. Per the germline V gene, CDR1 is SGHAT and CDR2 is FQNNGV. The CDR3 loop spans 12 amino acids. CDR3 coding DNA: TGTGCCAGCAGCGTGGGACAATATGGCTACACCTTC. Residues: CASSVGQYGYTF.

The V call is TRBV29-1, the J call TRBJ2-7, with a weak D call TRBD1 (6 bases). CDR1 is SQVTM and CDR2 is ANQGSEA in the germline V gene. This CDR3 has 15 residues. Trimming left V 4 bases short and J 6 bases short, with 22 bases between. CDR3 nucleotides: TGCAGCGTTGGGGAGCCAAACAGGGCCCTTGGCGAGCAGTACTTC. This codes for CSVGEPNRALGEQYF.

The gene calls are TRBV18 and TRBJ2-5; D remains ambiguous. Germline V gene sequence: CDR1 KGHSH, CDR2 LQKENI. The V and J ends lost 2 bases and 4 bases respectively, with 5 bases between them. The CDR3 covers 12 residues. The CDR3 spells CASSPGVETQYF. The CDR3 DNA follows: TGTGCCAGCTCACCAGGAGTAGAGACCCAGTACTTC.

The chain links TRBV5-4 to TRBJ2-3; TRBD2 matches 8 bases. The trim removed 2 bases at V and 2 bases at J, leaving 4 bases unmatched. Germline CDR1 and CDR2: SGHNT and YYREEE (reference sequence). The CDR3 sequence is 15 residues long. CDR3 protein: CASSFLSGNTDTQYF. Written as DNA, the CDR3 is TGTGCCAGCAGCTTCCTTAGCGGGAACACAGATACGCAGTATTTT.

The V call is TRBV10-1, the J call TRBJ2-7, with a tentative D call TRBD2 (6 bases). This CDR3 has 13 amino acids. The V end lost 3 bases, the J end lost 11 bases, and 17 bases lay between the germline ends. Germline CDR1 reads WNHNN; CDR2 reads SYGVQD (reference sequence). CDR3 sequence (DNA): TGCGCCAGCAGTGACTTGAGGGCGGCGGGAAAGTACTTC. This gives the protein CASSDLRAAGKYF.

CDR3 sequence (DNA): TGTGCCAGCTCACCCTCGGACAGGCCTAACTATGGCTACACCTTC. It yields the protein CASSPSDRPNYGYTF. The chain recombines TRBV18 with TRBJ1-2; TRBD1 aligns across 7 bases. The CDR3 has 15 amino acids. V shed 3 bases, J shed 0 bases, and the junction held 4 bases outside the gene matches. Germline CDR1 reads KGHSH; CDR2 reads LQKENI.

The chain recombines TRBV9 with TRBJ2-7, with 9 bases matching TRBD1. Germline CDR1 and CDR2: SGDLS and YYNGEE. This CDR3 has 13 residues. V was pared by 4 bases and J by 4 bases, with 3 bases of the junction left unmatched. In DNA form, the CDR3 reads TGTGCCAGCAGCACCGGACAGGGGTACGAGCAGTACTTC. This codes for CASSTGQGYEQYF. The variable domain in full, completed from reference TRBV9 and TRBJ2-7, reads DSGVTQTPKHLITATGQRVTLRCSPRSGDLSVYWYQQSLDQGLQFLIQYYNGEERAKGNILERFSAQQFPDLHSELNLSSLELGDSALYFCASSTGQGYEQYFGPGTRLTVT.

The chain combines TRBV27 with TRBJ2-1; a weak D match, TRBD1 (6 bases). The V and J ends lost 4 bases and 7 bases respectively, with 14 bases between them. CDR1 and CDR2 from the germline V gene are MNHEY and SMNVEV (reference sequence). The length of the CDR3 is 14 residues. This chain's CDR3 is CASSSLDRFNEQFF. In DNA, the CDR3 is TGTGCCAGCAGTTCCCTGGACAGATTTAATGAGCAGTTCTTC.

The V gene is TRBV23-1, the J gene TRBJ1-1, with 8 nucleotides matching TRBD1. TRBV23-1 is sorted into the ORF group, with uncertain function. The CDR3 is made up of 17 amino acids. V gave up 1 base and J gave up 2 bases; unmatched junction bases: 9. This chain's CDR3 is CASSQWQYRGTNTEAFF. CDR3 bases: TGCGCCAGCAGTCAATGGCAATACAGGGGGACCAACACTGAAGCTTTCTTT.

The J gene is TRBJ2-1, the V gene TRBV20-1, with 7 bases matching TRBD1. The CDR3 covers 11 residues. Per the germline V gene, CDR1 is DFQATT and CDR2 is SNEGSKA (reference sequence). V dropped 6 bases and J dropped 14; count of bases not matched to a gene: 10. The CDR3 coding sequence is TGCAGTGCAAGACAGGGTCTCTTTAAGTTCTTC. This codes for CSARQGLFKFF.

The V gene is TRBV4-2, the J gene TRBJ2-1; TRBD1 agrees at 7 bases. V dropped 4 bases and J dropped 5; count of bases not matched to a gene: 8. The germline gives CDR1 LGHNA, CDR2 YNFKEQ. This CDR3 spans 15 amino acids. CDR3 region: CASSLRQGTDNEQFF. As DNA, the CDR3 is TGTGCCAGCAGCCTACGACAGGGCACCGACAATGAGCAGTTCTTC.

The chain has TRBV11-3 and TRBJ2-2; TRBD2 matches at 12 bases. This CDR3 contains 16 residues. Per the germline V gene, CDR1 is SGHNT and CDR2 is YENEEA. Losses at the gene ends were 5 bases for V and 4 bases for J; bases not matched to a gene: 5. The DNA for the CDR3 is TGTGCCAGCAGCCCCGGACTAGCGGGGAGCACCGGGGAGCTGTTTTTT. Translated: CASSPGLAGSTGELFF. Variable domain in full (rest from reference TRBV11-3 and TRBJ2-2): EAGVVQSPRYKIIEKKQPVAFWCNPISGHNTLYWYLQNLGQGPELLIRYENEEAVDDSQLPKDRFSAERLKGVDSTLKIQPAELGDSAVYLCASSPGLAGSTGELFFGEGSRLTVL.